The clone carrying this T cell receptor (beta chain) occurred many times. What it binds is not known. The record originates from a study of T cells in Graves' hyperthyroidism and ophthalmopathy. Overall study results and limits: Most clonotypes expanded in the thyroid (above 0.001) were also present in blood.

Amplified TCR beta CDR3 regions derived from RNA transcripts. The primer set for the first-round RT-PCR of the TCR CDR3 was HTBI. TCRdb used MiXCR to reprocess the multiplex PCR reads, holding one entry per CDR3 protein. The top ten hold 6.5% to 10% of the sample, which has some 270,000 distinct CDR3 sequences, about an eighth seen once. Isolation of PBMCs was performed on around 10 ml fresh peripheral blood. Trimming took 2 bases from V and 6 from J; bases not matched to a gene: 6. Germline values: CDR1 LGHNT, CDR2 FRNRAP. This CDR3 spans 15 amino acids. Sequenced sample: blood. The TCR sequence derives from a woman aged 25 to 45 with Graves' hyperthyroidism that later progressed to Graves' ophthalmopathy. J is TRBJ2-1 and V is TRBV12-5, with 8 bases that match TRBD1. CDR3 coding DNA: TGTGCTAGTGGTTTGACCCCAGGGACAGGCAATGAGCAGTTCTTC. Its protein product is CASGLTPGTGNEQFF.